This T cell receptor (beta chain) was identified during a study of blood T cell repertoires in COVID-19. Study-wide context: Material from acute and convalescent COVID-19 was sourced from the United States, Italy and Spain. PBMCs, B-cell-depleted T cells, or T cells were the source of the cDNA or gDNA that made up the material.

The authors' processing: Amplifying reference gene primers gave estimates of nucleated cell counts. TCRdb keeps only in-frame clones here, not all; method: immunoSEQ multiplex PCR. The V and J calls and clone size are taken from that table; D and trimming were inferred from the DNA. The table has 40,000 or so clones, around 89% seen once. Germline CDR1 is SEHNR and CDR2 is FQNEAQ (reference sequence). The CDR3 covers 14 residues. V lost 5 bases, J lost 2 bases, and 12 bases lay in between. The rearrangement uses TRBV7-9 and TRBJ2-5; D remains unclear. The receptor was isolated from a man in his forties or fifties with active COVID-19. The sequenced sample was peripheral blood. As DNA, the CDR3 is TGTGCCAGCAGCCGAGGATCAAATCAAGAGACCCAGTACTTC. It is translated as CASSRGSNQETQYF.